This T cell receptor beta chain was retrieved from a study of blood T cell repertoires in COVID-19. Background on the study: Researchers got acute and convalescent COVID-19 samples from the United States, Italy and Spain.

The ends were cut back, 5 bases at V and 6 bases at J, with 11 bases in the middle. This CDR3 spans 13 amino acids. CDR1 is MDHEN, CDR2 SYDVKM, per germline. In the authors' methods: Nucleated cell counts were estimated from reference gene primer amplification. Measured with immunoSEQ multiplex PCR; TCRdb has only the in-frame clones, and not every one. From that table come the V and J calls and clone size; the DNA was used to work out D and trimming. The sample has around 310,000 clones, about nine tenths seen once. Material for sequencing was PBMCs or T cells enriched from blood (not recorded which). The clonotype originates from a woman in her thirties who had recovered from COVID-19. The chain is built from TRBV28 and TRBJ2-1, with D possibly matching TRBD1 (6 bases). The DNA for the CDR3 is TGTGCCAGCAGTCACACAGGGAGCAATGAGCAGTTCTTC. Residues: CASSHTGSNEQFF.